Detailed here is one T cell receptor (beta chain). This clonotype was recorded at least ten times. What antigen it recognizes has not been identified. There are no base qualities to consult, and no much larger clone falls within one base. TCR beta VDJ combination and CDR3 sequence profiling used genomic DNA as the template. An Illumina HiSeq 2000 was the platform used for TCR repertoire sequencing. The source study handled its data this way. Repertoire assessment relied on Simpson's diversity index, CDR3 size and DJ length profiles, and TRBV/TRBJ rearrangement plots. The immunodominant clone was defined as the most abundant DNA sequence in deep sequencing data. CDR3 amino acid sequences were screened for sharing across subjects and compared with published repertoires and the VDJdb database. TCRdb itself trimmed the public reads at Q25 with fastp, ran MiXCR and retained productive beta chains. Rows are combined by CDR3 protein, so each entry shows the most common genes and DNA. TCRdb, not the authors, supplied the V and J calls. Here the sample has around 400,000 distinct CDR3 sequences; about two thirds occur a single time. The ten largest account for approximately 3.9% of the sample.

The sample is drawn from a study of CD8+CD57+ T cells in acquired aplastic anemia (dated by TCRdb to the late 2010s). Study-level background: A mean of around 3.3 ug of DNA, ranging from roughly 0.18 to 30 ug, was extracted from sorted CD4+ and CD8+ cells. Healthy donor samples averaged roughly 9.9 million reads for CD4+ and about 11 million for CD8+ cells.

In the study, sorted CD4+ and CD8+ blood T cells from patients with severe aplastic anemia and from healthy subjects underwent deep sequencing of TCR repertoires. Ficoll-Paque density gradient centrifugation was used to isolate peripheral blood mononuclear cells. Before DNA was extracted, CD4+ and CD8+ T cells were sorted using either FACS or magnetic beads. Points the paper makes about the study in general: No significant difference in CD8+ Simpson's diversity was found between patients and healthy controls (P=0.060). Twenty-nine CD8+ CDR3 sequences were found to be shared between patients and controls, but these sequences appeared to be highly expressed in patients and within the immunodominant clones of the patients.

Sequenced sample: sorted CD4+, CD8+, or CD8+CD57+ T cells (not recorded which) from PBMCs. The sequence was obtained from a human donor in good health, serving as a control.

This receptor has the CDR3 CASSESGDGTEAFF. The nucleotide sequence is TGTGCCAGCAGCGAAAGCGGGGATGGGACTGAAGCTTTCTTT. The rearranged segments are TRBV9 and TRBJ1-1; no D gene call is confident. Spanning cysteine to phenylalanine, the CDR3 consists of 14 amino acids. Of all the DNA, just the CDR3 is kept, 42 bases in frame from base 1. Reading the germline V gene gives CDR1 SGDLS and CDR2 YYNGEE. V is pared back by 3 bases and J by 5 bases, with 14 bases lying between the germline termini.